This T cell receptor beta chain was captured by sequencing in a study of Graves' ophthalmopathy and Graves' hyperthyroidism. Each diagnosis was determined on the basis of clinical symptoms, serum thyroxine, TRAb, thyroid ultrasound and orbital computed tomography. This clonotype was recorded a few times. As yet, its antigen is unknown. Amplification from RNA transcripts yielded the TCR beta CDR3 regions. RT-PCR with HTBI primers came first, then second-round multiplex PCR. One entry per CDR3 protein results from TCRdb running MiXCR on the multiplex PCR reads. The sample lists almost 750,000 distinct CDR3 sequences, around 40% occurring once. CDR3 length: 14 amino acids. Trimming stripped 2 bases from V and 4 bases from J, with 11 bases between. Per germline, CDR1 MNHNY and CDR2 SVGAGI (reference sequence). The study, taken as a whole, reports: Sensitivity reached roughly 90% and specificity roughly 82% for a 13-signature model separating ophthalmopathy from stable hyperthyroidism. Most expanded clonotypes in thyroid above 0.001 frequency also showed up in blood.

Material: peripheral blood. The V call is TRBV6-6, the J call TRBJ1-2; no clear D gene. The receptor was isolated from an adult man with Graves' ophthalmopathy. The CDR3 bases are TGTGCCAGCAGTTACGGGCCGAACCCCTATGGCTACACCTTC. Protein product: CASSYGPNPYGYTF.